This TCR beta chain was sequenced during a study of post-analysis software for immune sequencing data (dated by TCRdb to the mid-2010s). Regarding the complete study: The recorded disease courses included relapsing-remitting, secondary progressive and progressive-relapsing multiple sclerosis, and some patients had no subtype annotation. A subset of samples was prepared in parallel using single-end sample barcoding, then pooled and co-amplified after Illumina adapter ligation. The multiple sclerosis patient repertoires were compared with 11 previously published healthy control repertoires from donors aged roughly 6 to 27 years.

The method behind the library was PCR. TCRdb names Illumina HiSeq 2500 as the instrument used. To reduce PCR and sequencing biases, unique molecular identifiers were incorporated into the TCR beta cDNA libraries. Per 1 to 10 million input T cells, roughly 500,000 cDNA molecules were obtained, such that each molecule approximated one T cell. The same protocol used for the earlier healthy control dataset was applied to prepare and sequence the patient libraries. Samples belonging to the same batch were prepared together, multiplexed and sequenced on a shared HiSeq lane. The study's processing was this. Raw barcoded reads were processed with MIGEC, and single-read molecular identifier groups were discarded before consensus assembly and CDR3 extraction. VDJtools was used for post-analysis of the clonotype tables, with diversity normalized by down-sampling every dataset to the smallest sample size. In repertoire overlap clustering, CDR3 amino acid sequences, but not nucleotide sequences, were matched to correct batch-related cross-sample contamination. Starting from the raw public reads, TCRdb applied fastp trimming at Q25, assembled clones with MiXCR and retained in-frame beta chains. Identical CDR3 proteins give one entry, which carries the most common genes and DNA. The V and J calls reflect TCRdb's pipeline rather than the authors' work. Here the sample has about 400,000 distinct CDR3 sequences; roughly 30% occur a single time. The ten largest clones add up to around an eighth of the sample.

Ends trimmed: V by 2 bases, J by 4 bases; bases unmatched to a gene: 3. The CDR3, from cysteine to phenylalanine, totals 15 residues. Here the CDR3 DNA is all that survives: 45 bases in frame from base 1. For CDR1 and CDR2, the germline V gene lists SGHTS and YDEGEE. To demonstrate the VDJtools post-analysis software, the study profiled TCR beta repertoires from the peripheral blood of 13 young patients with multiple sclerosis. The multiple sclerosis patients were children and adolescents between 6 and 15 years of age. Notes on this clonotype: It lacks a known antigen. The record has no base qualities; no much larger clone is one base away.

Broad study findings and their caveats: Direct clustering with F measure showed strong co-clustering of samples prepared in the same batch, prompting a batch-effect correction. Significantly lower normalized Chao1 diversity was found in multiple sclerosis patients than in controls, suggesting substantial peripheral T-cell clonal expansion. The control group was slightly older than the multiple sclerosis patient group. Significantly higher frequencies in patients than in controls were found for five or six TRBV segments, including TRBV5-6, TRBV5-1 and TRBV20-1.

This chain joins TRBV5-8 to TRBJ2-1; 10 central nucleotides agree with TRBD1. Sequenced input: blood. The clonotype comes from a girl aged 5 to 17 with multiple sclerosis. The CDR3: CASSLGTGVYNEQFF. The DNA sequence is as follows: TGTGCCAGCAGCTTAGGGACAGGGGTTTACAATGAGCAGTTCTTC.